This TCR beta chain was sequenced during a study of cytomegalovirus exposure and HLA in healthy donors listed by TCRdb under 2017. Study-wide context: An earlier analysis of several hundred of the donors reported approximately 280 Gb of sequence data and 100 million to 120 million unique TCR beta sequences obtained from about 179 million T cells. An early release that covered about 600 HLA-typed donors contained approximately 320 gigabases of sequencing data and tens of millions of unique TCR sequences. Among the roughly 400 genotyped donors, 75% to 90% belonged to the genetic ancestry cluster associated with self-reported Caucasian donors. The study was designed to test whether signatures of past pathogen exposure could be identified by cataloging public T cell receptors. The study profiled the T cell repertoires of some 610 subjects by immunosequencing and related them to cytomegalovirus serostatus. In addition to the first cohort of 666 subjects, a separate validation cohort of 120 different subjects was used. To predict cytomegalovirus infection status, the study combined high-throughput TCR immunosequencing, statistical association of individual TCRs with disease status, and machine learning. To study patterns of TCR occurrence, a later analysis re-analyzed previously published TCR beta repertoires from around 700 donors and added high-resolution HLA genotyping. Rather than drawing on any new phenotypic data, the later analysis identified candidate immune exposures from TCR beta sequences and the way those sequences occurred across donors. An earlier analysis of some 500 of the donors applied high-throughput TCR beta sequencing to assess whether each TCR beta V gene segment acted as functional or pseudogenic. Donor age, sex, ethnicity and CMV serostatus were compiled together with the repertoire data. A later genetic analysis took genome-wide SNP genotypes for about 55% of the roughly 670 donors and used that subset as a discovery cohort. Every repertoire in the discovery cohort had been generated on one and the same sequencing platform. HLA typing covered class I and class II loci at four-digit resolution. The number of donors typed differed by locus, with about 629-640 for A, B, C, DRB1 and DQB1, roughly 520 for DQA1, approximately 580 for DPA1, and roughly 450 for DPB1. Several DR-DQ haplotypes were handled as single units for association and clustering because linkage in the cohort was strong. Among approximately 370 genotyped donors of the cohort, an average of around 250,000 unique TCR beta nucleotide sequences was sequenced per donor, of which about 19% were non-productive.

General conclusions and limits of the study: Because HLA typing was unavailable for some donors at each locus, only the typed subset was used in association tests. Cytomegalovirus status was reported to be diagnosed by the classifier with high specificity and sensitivity in both the original and validation cohorts. A further reported finding was that TCR beta sequences accurately predicted the HLA-A and HLA-B alleles for most subjects in the first cohort. A later analysis found that TCR association rates varied across HLA loci, with DRB1 alleles showing the most associated TCRs and HLA-C alleles the fewest. The earlier analysis of some 560 of the donors excluded about 16 rarely observed V segments, including chromosome 9 orphons, because counts were too low. The study gave a list of around 170 TCR beta chains associated with cytomegalovirus. A group of highly shared sequence variants was considered likely to be a technical artifact of the sequencing pipeline. Assigning TCR associations to individual alleles was difficult when HLA alleles, especially DR and DQ, strongly co-occurred. Immune exposure information for the cohort was limited to CMV serostatus. In a later analysis, HLA-associated TCR beta chains showed more clonal expansion and lower generation probabilities than non-associated chains that were equally common. Several of the top co-occurrence clusters appeared to be linked to parvovirus B19, influenza, CMV and Epstein-Barr virus, according to a later analysis. Most CMV-associated TCR beta chains appeared to be HLA-restricted in a later analysis, and the HLA associations seemed to be driven largely by CMV exposure. It was suggested by the authors that the approach could potentially be generalized to other disease states and immunological phenotypes. In a later genetic analysis, fewer N-insertions in productive TCRs were reported among donors in an Asian-associated ancestry cluster than the approximately 630-donor mean. Some IMGT-functional V segments, including TRBV6-2 and TRBV6-3, could not be distinguished by the 87-base-pair reads and were therefore excluded. Sequencing depth was assumed to be roughly uniform across donors in the presence/absence analyses, though that assumption may not hold. This cohort had only TCR beta chains sequenced, and the lack of alpha or paired-chain data limited which features could be detected. An association between a missense DCLRE1C variant and V-gene and J-gene trimming of TCR beta chains was found in a later genetic analysis and replicated in an independent cohort. In an earlier analysis of about 600 of the donors, most TCR beta V segments appeared in productive rearrangements about 87% or about 30% of the time, broadly matching IMGT annotations. In a later analysis, over 15,000 TCR beta sequences were associated with specific HLA alleles at a false discovery rate of 0.05. Linkage disequilibrium might explain the correlated functional status among segregating V segments, but an unknown experimental factor could not be excluded. In vitro tests confirmed that a few of the cytomegalovirus-associated TCR beta chains recognize cytomegalovirus antigens. Most TCR sequences were seen in very few donors, while some public TCRs were found in many individuals.

In the germline V gene (reference sequence), CDR1 corresponds to WNHNN and CDR2 to SYGVQD. The CDR3 runs 15 residues from the cysteine to the phenylalanine. The entry retains the CDR3 DNA only, 45 bases that are in frame from base 1. V was cut back by 6 bases and J by 4 bases, leaving a gap of 18 bases between them. About this clone itself: This clone's antigen is unknown. No per-base quality is available; no much larger clone lies one base away.

Libraries were constructed by the immunoSEQ multiplex PCR assay. For the multiplex PCR, a mixture combining 60 forward primers for TCR Vbeta segments and 13 reverse primers for TCR Jbeta segments was used. Amplification of the CDR3 region of rearranged TCR beta genes was performed with a multiplex PCR assay on genomic DNA. The Illumina HiSeq System was used to sequence the amplified TCR beta libraries as 87-base-pair reads. From the authors' description of their analysis: Across the 666 repertoires, a later analysis counted some 80 million unique TCR beta chains, 8.5 million to 12 million of which were shared by at least two donors. Raw reads were error-corrected and collapsed into unique sequences by a nearest-neighbor algorithm in which closely related sequences were merged to remove PCR and sequencing errors. To assign V, D and J gene segments, CDR3 sequences were aligned to IMGT reference sequences. Each retained sequence needed at least a six-nucleotide match to both a V gene segment and a J gene segment. Rearrangements were called productive when the CDR3 lacked stop codons and stayed in frame with V and J; all others were non-productive. CDR3 was defined by IMGT convention, running from the second conserved V-encoded cysteine to the conserved J-encoded phenylalanine. The earlier analysis of about 640 of the donors excluded any sequence lacking an unambiguous match to a single V gene segment. An earlier analysis of about 600 of the donors called V segments functional above 56.7% productive rearrangements and segregating when the between-donor standard deviation exceeded 5%. A statistical classification framework was built for diagnosing cytomegalovirus status from the catalog of TCR beta chain sequences. In a later analysis, V and J genes were assigned by comparing TCR nucleotide sequences against IMGT/GENE-DB human TR gene sequences. A later analysis assigned CDR3 sequences and most-parsimonious VDJ recombination scenarios with the TCRdist pipeline. In a later analysis, each TCR beta chain was defined by its CDR3 amino acid sequence together with its V-gene family, and reads lacking a unique V-gene family were excluded. As a way to deal with suspected cross-contamination and a sequencing artifact, a later analysis dropped 640 or so nucleotide sequences that were highly shared and had low generation probability. A later analysis calculated a clonal expansion index for each public chain from normalized within-repertoire ranks of inferred template counts. In a later analysis, generation probabilities were computed with a VDJ recombination model fitted to out-of-frame rearrangements, and the resulting probabilities were checked against IGoR. In a later analysis, hypergeometric tests were used to score TCR-TCR, TCR-HLA and TCR-CMV co-occurrence, with a repertoire-size bias correction applied to TCR pairs. A later analysis estimated false discovery rates by permuting HLA or CMV assignments 20 times. In a later analysis, co-occurring TCRs were grouped with DBSCAN, and TCRdist sequence similarity was added when clustering was performed within HLA-allele-positive subsets. Co-occurrence clustering excluded repertoires with fewer than 30,000 or more than 120,000 public chains, plus five with anomalous nucleotide sharing. TCRdb limited this immuneACCESS table to in-frame rearrangements with V and J called. A share of clones is missing; checked studies link under half to unresolved V genes, and the rest is unexplained. That table is the source of V, J and clone size, and D and trimming were worked out from the DNA. The sample table records about 130,000 clones; about three quarters of these occur just once. The top ten hold 0.95% to 1.5% of the sample.

The cohort consisted of approximately 690 healthy bone marrow donors. All cohort members were sampled while nominally healthy, although unrecorded immune exposures were likely present. The donor was CMV seronegative and was included in the group of hundreds of seronegative cohort members. A peripheral blood sample was provided by each donor, and peripheral blood mononuclear cells were used for TCR beta sequencing. The Qiagen DNeasy Blood Extraction Kit was used to extract genomic DNA from the blood cell samples. This receptor chain uses TRBV10-1 and TRBJ1-1, with a tentative D gene TRBD1 over 6 matching bases. Sequencing used PBMCs. This clonotype originated in a female donor in good health and CMV-seronegative. DNA sequence: TGCGCCAGCAGATACGACAGGTCAAGAAGCACTGAAGCTTTCTTT. It translates to CASRYDRSRSTEAFF.